These T cell receptor beta chains were read from a single sample in a study of blood T cell repertoires in COVID-19. Clones were sequenced by immunoSEQ multiplex PCR, and TCRdb holds only the in-frame ones, with some missing. This sample has about 160,000 clones, with 85% found just once. Sequenced sample: peripheral blood. All receptors derive from a human donor with acute or convalescent COVID-19. The donor label of this sample is uncertain. Both conserved end residues are part of each CDR3. A D gene is named only where the DNA matches it firmly. Part of the rows lack a size; the others show once, few, many or a class for expanded clones.

j_gene	v_gene	abundance	d_gene	CDR3nt	CDR3aa
TRBJ1-2	TRBV2	NA	NA	TGTGCCAGCAGGCCTCGGGGGGCAAGTGTCTATGGCTACACCTTC	CASRPRGASVYGYTF
TRBJ1-1	TRBV11-2	once	NA	TGTGCCAGCAGCTTAGATAGGGGGTTGTTGTCTGAAGCTTTCTTT	CASSLDRGLLSEAFF
TRBJ2-5	TRBV12-3/TRBV12-4	NA	NA	TGTGCCAGCAGTTTACAGGAGACCCAGTACTTC	CASSLQETQYF
TRBJ1-2	TRBV6-2/TRBV6-3	few	NA	TGTGCCAGCAGCCACCATAGCCCGGGGTACGGCTACACCTTC	CASSHHSPGYGYTF
TRBJ1-3	TRBV5-4	NA	TRBD1	TGTGCCAGCAGCCTGGACAGGGGAGCAGGAAACACCATATATTTT	CASSLDRGAGNTIYF
TRBJ2-2	TRBV2	few	NA	TGTGCCAGCAGTCAACAGGGACTAAAGAACACCGGGGAGCTGTTTTTT	CASSQQGLKNTGELFF
TRBJ2-2	TRBV7-2	few	NA	TGTGCCAGCAGCTTAAAGCCAGGATATTCCAACACCGGGGAGCTGTTTTTT	CASSLKPGYSNTGELFF
TRBJ2-2	TRBV4-1	NA	NA	TGCGCCAGCAGCCAAGAGACGTTTACGGGGGACCCGTACCTTAACACCGGGGAGCTGTTTTTT	CASSQETFTGDPYLNTGELFF
TRBJ2-1	TRBV5-1	once	TRBD1	TGCGCCAGCAGCTTGGTTAGGGGGCTCTACAATGAGCAGTTCTTC	CASSLVRGLYNEQFF
TRBJ2-7	TRBV21-1	NA	NA	TGTGCCAGCAGCCCCCTGGGGGGAGGGGAGAGCGAGCAGTACTTC	CASSPLGGGESEQYF
TRBJ2-1	TRBV2	NA	TRBD2	TGTGCCAGCAGTAAGTTGAGCGGGGGGGACAATGAGCAGTTCTTC	CASSKLSGGDNEQFF
TRBJ1-3	TRBV9	NA	TRBD1	TGTGCCAGCAGCGGACAACAGGGGTACTCTGGAAACACCATATATTTT	CASSGQQGYSGNTIYF
TRBJ1-4	TRBV18	NA	TRBD1	TGTGCCAGCTCACGGGGACAGGGAAATAATGAAAAACTGTTTTTT	CASSRGQGNNEKLFF
TRBJ1-3	TRBV7-9	NA	NA	TGTGCCAGCAGTTTAGGCCGGGACAATTCGGGAAACACCATATATTTT	CASSLGRDNSGNTIYF
TRBJ1-2	TRBV6-6	NA	NA	TGTGCCAGCAGTTACGGCGGTTTGAACTATGGCTACACCTTC	CASSYGGLNYGYTF
TRBJ1-5	TRBV13	NA	NA	TGTGCCAGCAGCTATTCACAGGGTCAGCCCCAGCATTTT	CASSYSQGQPQHF
TRBJ1-6	TRBV25-1	NA	NA	TGTGCCAGCAGTGAATTCAAACAGTATAATTCACCCCTCCACTTT	CASSEFKQYNSPLHF
TRBJ2-3	TRBV6-2/TRBV6-3	NA	TRBD2	TGTGCCAGCAGTTACGGGGGACTAGCGGGTTTAGATACGCAGTATTTT	CASSYGGLAGLDTQYF
TRBJ1-5	TRBV3-1/TRBV3-2	NA	NA	TGTGCCAGCAGCCAAGATACACGGGGCAATCAGCCCCAGCATTTT	CASSQDTRGNQPQHF
TRBJ1-1	TRBV9	NA	NA	TGTGCCAGCAGCGCAGAACAGGGTTACACTGAAGCTTTCTTT	CASSAEQGYTEAFF
TRBJ2-3	TRBV7-3	NA	NA	TGTGCCAGCAGCTTAGGCAGGCAGTTAACAGATACGCAGTATTTT	CASSLGRQLTDTQYF
TRBJ1-2	TRBV28	NA	NA	TGTGCCAGCAATCGTAGGGGAAGATCTTATGGCTACACCTTC	CASNRRGRSYGYTF